This T cell receptor beta chain was captured by sequencing in a study of PD-1 blockade in classical Hodgkin lymphoma. Regarding this clone: Its antigen is undetermined.

Trimming left V 5 bases short and J 0 bases short, with 10 bases between. The CDR3 is 15 amino acids. Germline CDR1 reads SGHTA; CDR2 reads FQGNSA. Each of the patients experienced relapse following autologous stem cell transplantation, and their brentuximab vedotin exposure differed. Notes on the study in general: A reduction in baseline TCR diversity was reportedly seen in newly diagnosed patients relative to healthy donors.

Some clones are missing from TCRdb's copy, which holds only in-frame ones; the method was immunoSEQ multiplex PCR. The data hold 50,000 or so clones, with about two thirds observed a single time. The chain joins TRBV7-2 to TRBJ2-2; TRBD2 might be the D (6 bases). This receptor was identified in a human donor with classical Hodgkin lymphoma. The sample consisted of peripheral blood mononuclear cells (PBMCs), taken before the second cycle of nivolumab. This CDR3 reads CASSPSVSNTGELFF. CDR3 bases: TGTGCCAGCAGCCCTAGCGTTTCGAACACCGGGGAGCTGTTTTTT.